This record looks at one T cell receptor beta chain sequence and its context. This sample was taken from a study of blood T cells in healthy people across ages. V lost 4 bases and J lost 9; bases outside the gene matches: 15. CDR3 length equals 16 residues. CDR1 and CDR2 from the germline V gene are MNHEY and SMNVEV (reference sequence). The second PCR ran about 6 to 11 cycles with a sample-barcoded 5' primer and J-beta primers. TCRdb redid the calling of the 5' RACE reads with MiXCR, one entry per CDR3 protein. The repertoire consists of 910,000 or so distinct CDR3 sequences, with roughly 51% occurring once and the leading ten covering 20% to 25%.

The V call is TRBV27, the J call TRBJ2-3; 8 nucleotides agree with TRBD1. Material for sequencing was blood. This receptor was identified in a woman aged 60-70 years in good health. This chain's CDR3 is CASSSQQGGHPWTQYF. Written as DNA, the CDR3 is TGTGCCAGCAGTTCCCAACAGGGGGGCCATCCGTGGACGCAGTATTTT.